The following is a TCR beta chain sequence with its context. This sample stems from a study of Ad26.COV2.S vaccination and SARS-CoV-2 variants. For the study at large: Donor allocation was to the COV1001 Ad26.COV2.S trial arm.

V was pared by 0 bases and J by 2 bases, with 13 bases between. The CDR3 is 16 residues long. Germline V lookup: CDR1 SGHAT, CDR2 FQNNGV. Assay used: immunoSEQ multiplex PCR; TCRdb lists only in-frame clones, some missing. Of approximately 480,000 clones in the sample, approximately 90% are singletons; the top ten hold roughly 12%. Treatment here: 19 received Ad26.COV2.S at low or high dose, single or two shots; 5 received placebo; per-sample allocation not given. It was on day 63 after the first vaccine or placebo injection that samples were taken. This adult donor, from Boston, was 18-55 years old. This sequence joins TRBV11-2 and TRBJ1-2, with TRBD1 as a possible D gene (5 bases). The clonotype comes from a person aged 18 to 59 who received the Ad26.COV2.S COVID-19 vaccine or a placebo. The specimen was peripheral blood, collected in a trial of Ad26.COV2.S vaccine versus placebo. As DNA, the CDR3 is TGTGCCAGCAGCTTAGATTTGGGTGGGGCCAACTATGGCTACACCTTC. It is translated as CASSLDLGGANYGYTF.